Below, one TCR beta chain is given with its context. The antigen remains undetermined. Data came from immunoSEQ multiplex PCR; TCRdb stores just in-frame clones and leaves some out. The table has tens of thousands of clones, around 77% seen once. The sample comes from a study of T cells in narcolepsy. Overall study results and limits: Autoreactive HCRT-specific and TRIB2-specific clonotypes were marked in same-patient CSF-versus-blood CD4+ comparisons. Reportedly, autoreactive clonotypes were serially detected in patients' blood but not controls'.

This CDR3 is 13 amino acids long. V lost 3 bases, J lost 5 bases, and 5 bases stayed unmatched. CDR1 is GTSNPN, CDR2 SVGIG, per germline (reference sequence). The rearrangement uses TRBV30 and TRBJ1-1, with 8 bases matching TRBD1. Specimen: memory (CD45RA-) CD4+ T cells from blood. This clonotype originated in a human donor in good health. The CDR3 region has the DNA TGTGCCTGGAGGGGGACAGGATGGACTGAAGCTTTCTTT. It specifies CAWRGTGWTEAFF.